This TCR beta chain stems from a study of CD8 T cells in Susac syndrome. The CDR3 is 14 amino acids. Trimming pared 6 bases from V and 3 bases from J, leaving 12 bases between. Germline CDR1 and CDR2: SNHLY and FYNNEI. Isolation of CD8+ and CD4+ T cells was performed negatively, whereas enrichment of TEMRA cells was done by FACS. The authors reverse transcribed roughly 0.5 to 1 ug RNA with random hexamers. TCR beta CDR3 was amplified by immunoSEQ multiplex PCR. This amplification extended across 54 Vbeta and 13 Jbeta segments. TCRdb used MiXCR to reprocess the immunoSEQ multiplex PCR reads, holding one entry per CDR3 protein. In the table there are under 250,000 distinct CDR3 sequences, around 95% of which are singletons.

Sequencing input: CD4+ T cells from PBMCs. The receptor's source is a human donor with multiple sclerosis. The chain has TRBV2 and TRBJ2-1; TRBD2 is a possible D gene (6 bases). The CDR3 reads CASRMAGFYNEQFF. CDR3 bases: TGTGCCAGCAGAATGGCGGGATTCTACAATGAGCAGTTCTTC.